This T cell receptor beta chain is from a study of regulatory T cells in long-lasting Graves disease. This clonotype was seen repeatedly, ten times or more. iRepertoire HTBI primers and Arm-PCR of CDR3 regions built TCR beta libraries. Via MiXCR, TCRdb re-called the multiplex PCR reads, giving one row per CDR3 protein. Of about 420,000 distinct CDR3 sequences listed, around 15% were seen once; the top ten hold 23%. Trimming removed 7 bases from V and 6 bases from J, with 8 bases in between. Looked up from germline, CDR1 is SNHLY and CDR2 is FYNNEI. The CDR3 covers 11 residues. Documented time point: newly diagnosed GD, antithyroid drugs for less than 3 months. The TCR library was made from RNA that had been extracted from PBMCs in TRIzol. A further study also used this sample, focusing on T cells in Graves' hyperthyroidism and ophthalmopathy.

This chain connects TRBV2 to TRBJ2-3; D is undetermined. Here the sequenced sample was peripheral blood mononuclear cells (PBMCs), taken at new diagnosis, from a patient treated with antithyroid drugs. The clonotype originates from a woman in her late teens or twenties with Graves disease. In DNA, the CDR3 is TGTGCCAGCATGGGCCGCGATACGCAGTATTTT. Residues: CASMGRDTQYF.